Below, 9 T cell receptor beta chains from the same sample are listed, as sequenced in a study of CXCR3-negative and CXCR3-positive naive CD8 T cells. Study-wide points: More hydrophobic TRB CDR3s occurred in CXCR3-positive than in CXCR3-negative naive cells.

Libraries of TRB cDNA were made by 5' RACE and carried UMIs. TCRdb re-called the 5' RACE reads and catalogs CDR3 proteins one per entry, DNA excluded. Recorded for this sample: roughly 7,300 distinct CDR3 sequences. Which antigens these TCRs recognize remains unknown. Sequences were obtained from naive CXCR3+ CD8+ T cells from blood. Sample subset: CD45RO-CCR7+CD27+CD95- naive CD8+ T cells expressing CXCR3 (TNR3+). These receptors were collected from a human donor in good health. Some clones in this sample may be carry-over from other donors' samples.

This chain links TRBV9 with TRBJ1-2; no DNA is available, so the TRBD1 call from TCRdb remains unchecked. CDR3 length equals 14 residues. Germline V gene lookup returns CDR1 SGDLS and CDR2 YYNGEE. CDR3 loop: CASSADLGVDGYTF.

The rearrangement links TRBV12-3 or TRBV12-4 to TRBJ2-3; there is no DNA to check the TCRdb D call of TRBD1. CDR3 length: 15 amino acids. The CDR3 sequence is CASSSPGQGSDTQYF.

This clonotype counts as medium-sized (0.01 to 0.1%) by frequency. V gene TRBV7-6 combines with J gene TRBJ1-1. This CDR3 has 13 amino acids. Germline assignment: CDR1 SGHVS and CDR2 FNYEAQ. The CDR3 spells CASSLGRNTEAFF.

This clonotype ranks as medium-sized (0.01 to 0.1%) in terms of frequency. V gene TRBV12-3 or TRBV12-4 combines with J gene TRBJ2-1. This CDR3 spans 14 amino acids. The CDR3 sequence is CASSLSGTSNEQFF.

This rearrangement joins TRBV15 to TRBJ1-5; as DNA is missing, the TRBD1 call by TCRdb cannot be tested. Per the germline V gene, CDR1 is LNHNV and CDR2 is YYDKDF (reference sequence). The CDR3 spans 14 residues. This CDR3 reads CATSPEVGNQPQHF.

The V call is TRBV12-3 or TRBV12-4, the J call TRBJ2-1; the D call from TCRdb, TRBD1, cannot be confirmed without DNA. The length of the CDR3 is 16 residues. This chain's CDR3 is CASNLGGTGGGNEQFF.

The chain links TRBV2 to TRBJ2-3; lacking DNA, the TRBD1 call made by TCRdb goes unchecked. Germline V gene lookup returns CDR1 SNHLY and CDR2 FYNNEI. This CDR3 has 15 amino acids. CDR3: CASSPGTESTDTQYF.

The chain links TRBV9 to TRBJ2-1; the D call of TRBD1 rests on TCRdb alone, since no DNA is present to check it. This CDR3 has 17 residues. The V gene's germline CDR1 is SGDLS and CDR2 YYNGEE. The CDR3 sequence is CASSPTSQGDPYNEQFF. The full variable domain, its missing parts supplied by reference TRBV9 and TRBJ2-1, is DSGVTQTPKHLITATGQRVTLRCSPRSGDLSVYWYQQSLDQGLQFLIQYYNGEERAKGNILERFSAQQFPDLHSELNLSSLELGDSALYFCASSPTSQGDPYNEQFFGPGTRLTVL.

The J gene is TRBJ1-3, the V gene TRBV6-5. CDR3 length equals 15 residues. Germline values: CDR1 MNHEY, CDR2 SVGAGI. CDR3 amino acids: CASIPDLSSGNTIYF.